These 20 T cell receptor beta chains were all obtained from the same sample, sequenced in a study of cytomegalovirus exposure and HLA in healthy donors. The PCR was carried out with 60 Vbeta primers and 13 Jbeta primers. Libraries were prepared by immunoSEQ multiplex PCR; TCRdb keeps only in-frame clonotypes and omits some of them. The sample has roughly 120,000 clones; around 70% are singletons. Input material: PBMCs. The receptors here all came from a young man in good health and CMV-seropositive.

The chain carries TRBV6-4 and TRBJ2-3; 7 bases are a match to TRBD2. CDR3 length: 16 residues. Germline V gene sequence: CDR1 MRHNA, CDR2 SNTAGT. Unmatched junction bases numbered 5, after V lost 2 bases and J lost 0 bases. This CDR3 is CASSDVGGGSTDTQYF. The CDR3 DNA is TGTGCCAGCAGTGACGTTGGGGGAGGGAGCACAGATACGCAGTATTTT.

A word on this clone: Its ends do not fully match the called genes, so a read error is possible. V is TRBV7-7 and J is TRBJ2-1; TRBD1 is a possible D gene (6 bases). CDR1 SSHAT and CDR2 FNYEAQ come from the germline V gene (reference sequence). The CDR3 is 13 amino acids. CDR3 in amino acids: CASSFGQFGAQFF. Here the CDR3 DNA reads TGTGCTAGCAGCTTCGGACAGTTCGGCGCGCAGTTCTTC.

The chain employs TRBV4-3 and TRBJ2-7; TRBD2 aligns across 8 bases. The junction had 5 bases not matched to a gene; V was cut back by 2 bases and J by 2 bases. Germline V lookup: CDR1 LGHNA, CDR2 YSLEER. The CDR3 has 15 residues. DNA for the CDR3: TGCGCCAGCAGCCAAAATCTAGCGGGCCCCTACGAGCAGTACTTC. Translating it yields CASSQNLAGPYEQYF.

The CDR3 sequence: CASSATGFSNQPQHF. As DNA, the CDR3 is TGTGCCAGCAGTGCGACAGGATTTAGCAATCAGCCCCAGCATTTT. The V gene is TRBV6-5, the J gene TRBJ1-5; a possible D gene is TRBD1 (6 bases). Germline V gene sequence: CDR1 MNHEY, CDR2 SVGAGI. Trimming stripped 5 bases from V and 0 bases from J, with 11 bases between. The CDR3 runs to 15 residues.

In DNA form, the CDR3 reads TGTGCCAGCTCACCATTAAGTTACTTTCCGGGGTACGAGCAGTACTTC. Translation: CASSPLSYFPGYEQYF. V gene TRBV18 combines with J gene TRBJ2-7, with D possibly being TRBD2 (5 bases). The germline V gene encodes CDR1 KGHSH and CDR2 LQKENI. The CDR3 sequence is 16 residues long. The V end was cut by 2 bases, the J end by 4 bases, with 18 bases between.

This clone was counted between two and nine times. This chain connects TRBV7-9 to TRBJ2-2; D not certain. The CDR3 runs to 13 residues. Trimming left V 5 bases short and J 2 bases short, with 6 bases between. Germline V CDR1 and CDR2: SEHNR, FQNEAQ (reference sequence). The chain's CDR3 is CASSDRNTGELFF. The CDR3, as DNA: TGTGCCAGCAGCGATAGAAACACCGGGGAGCTGTTTTTT.

Only a few counts were recorded for this clone. V usage is TRBV5-8 and J usage is TRBJ2-7; possibly TRBD1 for D (6 bases). The CDR3 length is 14 residues. Germline V CDR1 and CDR2: SGHTS, YDEGEE. The germline V and J ends were trimmed by 1 base and 0 bases, with 8 bases remaining between them. This CDR3 reads CASSLTGSSYEQYF. The CDR3 DNA reads TGTGCCAGCAGCTTGACAGGGAGCTCCTACGAGCAGTACTTC.

This clone was counted a single time. The V gene is TRBV5-1, the J gene TRBJ1-1; TRBD1 agrees at 9 bases. The CDR3 spans 14 residues. With V trimmed by 4 bases and J by 5 bases, 6 bases remained unmatched. CDR1 is SGHRS and CDR2 is YFSETQ in the germline V gene. CDR3 protein: CASSTDRGGTEAFF. CDR3 DNA: TGCGCCAGCAGCACTGACAGGGGGGGGACTGAAGCTTTCTTT.

The chain links TRBV18 to TRBJ2-7; possible D gene TRBD2, 5 bases. V was clipped by 2 bases and J by 6 bases, with 14 bases between them. The CDR3 totals 14 residues. Looked up from germline, CDR1 is KGHSH and CDR2 is LQKENI. CDR3 bases: TGTGCCAGCTCACCATTGGGAGCCCTCGGCGAGCAGTACTTC. Translating it yields CASSPLGALGEQYF.

The chain combines TRBV6-5 with TRBJ1-2, with 10 bases lining up with TRBD1. The germline V gene encodes CDR1 MNHEY and CDR2 SVGAGI. Trimming took 6 bases from V and 6 from J; bases not matched to a gene: 4. The CDR3 sequence is 13 residues long. CDR3 nucleotides: TGTGCCAGCAGCTCGACAGGGGGCGATGGCTACACCTTC. It specifies CASSSTGGDGYTF.

This clone has more than one count but fewer than ten. J is TRBJ2-5 and V is TRBV5-1; D gene unclear. With 3 bases removed from V and 2 bases from J, the gap between germline ends came to 2 bases. Germline V CDR1 and CDR2: SGHRS, YFSETQ. This CDR3 has 11 residues. CDR3 loop: CASSSQETQYF. The CDR3 region has the DNA TGCGCCAGCAGCTCGCAAGAGACCCAGTACTTC.

The gene calls are TRBV2 and TRBJ1-5, with 7 bases matching TRBD1. Trimming removed 8 bases from V and 4 bases from J; junction bases left unmatched: 5. The CDR3 is 13 residues long. The germline CDR1 and CDR2 sequences are SNHLY and FYNNEI. The CDR3 is CASRRDSNQPQHF. The CDR3 bases are TGTGCCAGCCGCCGGGACAGTAATCAGCCCCAGCATTTT.

This chain connects TRBV5-6 to TRBJ2-7, with D uncertain. Trimming pared 1 base from V and 6 bases from J, leaving 14 bases between. Germline V lookup: CDR1 SGHDT, CDR2 YYEEEE. CDR3 length: 14 amino acids. In DNA, the CDR3 is TGTGCCAGCAGCTTGTCGGGTAAGAGTGGCGAGCAGTACTTC. This sequence encodes CASSLSGKSGEQYF.

The CDR3 loop is CASSQNHRGLGAFF. The CDR3 DNA sequence: TGTGCCAGCAGTCAGAACCACAGGGGATTGGGTGCTTTCTTT. V and J are TRBV28 and TRBJ1-1, with 7 positions matching TRBD1. V lost 5 bases and J lost 11; bases outside the gene matches: 14. Germline CDR1 is MDHEN and CDR2 is SYDVKM. This CDR3 contains 14 residues.

The CDR3 region is CASSLVIMTDNEQFF. The CDR3 DNA follows: TGCGCCAGCAGCTTGGTCATTATGACAGACAATGAGCAGTTCTTC. The V gene is TRBV5-1, the J gene TRBJ2-1; possible D gene TRBD1, 5 bases. Germline CDR1 reads SGHRS; CDR2 reads YFSETQ. Trimming cost V 0 bases and J 5 bases, with 12 bases left between them. The CDR3 has 15 residues.

This clone was seen only once. This chain connects TRBV9 to TRBJ2-1, with TRBD2 identical over 8 bases. The junction had 6 bases not matched to a gene; V was cut back by 5 bases and J by 2 bases. Per the germline V gene, CDR1 is SGDLS and CDR2 is YYNGEE. The CDR3 loop spans 15 amino acids. Written as DNA, the CDR3 is TGTGCCAGCAGTGGAGCGGGAGCGACCTACAATGAGCAGTTCTTC. Protein product: CASSGAGATYNEQFF.

This clone was detected only once. The chain has TRBV28 and TRBJ1-5; 10 positions agree with TRBD1. Unmatched junction bases numbered 8, after V lost 2 bases and J lost 4 bases. Looked up from germline, CDR1 is MDHEN and CDR2 is SYDVKM. CDR3 length equals 17 residues. The CDR3 DNA is TGTGCCAGCAGTTTACCCGGGACAGGGGATCAAAATCAGCCCCAGCATTTT. Translating it yields CASSLPGTGDQNQPQHF. Supplemented by reference TRBV28 and TRBJ1-5, the full variable domain reads DVKVTQSSRYLVKRTGEKVFLECVQDMDHENMFWYRQDPGLGLRLIYFSYDVKMKEKGDIPEGYSVSREKKERFSLILESASTNQTSMYLCASSLPGTGDQNQPQHFGDGTRLSIL.

The CDR3 DNA reads as TGTGCCAGTAGTTCCCAACGACTTCAGCCCCAGCATTTT. It codes for CASSSQRLQPQHF. V and J are TRBV19 and TRBJ1-5; no clear D gene. Germline V gene data show CDR1 as LNHDA and CDR2 as SQIVND (reference sequence). V lost 5 bases to trimming and J lost 6 bases, with 11 bases between them. This CDR3 is built from 13 residues.

The gene calls are TRBV19 and TRBJ1-1, with 7 nucleotides matching TRBD1. CDR3 size: 18 residues. With V trimmed by 5 bases and J by 0 bases, 15 bases remained unmatched. Germline V CDR1 and CDR2: LNHDA, SQIVND (reference sequence). The CDR3 sequence is CASSPRPRGRRLNTEAFF. For the CDR3, the DNA is TGTGCCAGTAGTCCCCGCCCAAGGGGGCGACGGCTGAACACTGAAGCTTTCTTT.

The chain recombines TRBV18 with TRBJ2-3; no firm D call. Germline CDR1 is KGHSH and CDR2 is LQKENI. The CDR3 has 15 amino acids. Deletions cut 3 bases from V and 0 bases from J, with 10 bases between. This CDR3 is CASSPARPSTDTQYF. CDR3 nucleotide sequence: TGTGCCAGCTCACCTGCTAGACCTAGCACAGATACGCAGTATTTT.